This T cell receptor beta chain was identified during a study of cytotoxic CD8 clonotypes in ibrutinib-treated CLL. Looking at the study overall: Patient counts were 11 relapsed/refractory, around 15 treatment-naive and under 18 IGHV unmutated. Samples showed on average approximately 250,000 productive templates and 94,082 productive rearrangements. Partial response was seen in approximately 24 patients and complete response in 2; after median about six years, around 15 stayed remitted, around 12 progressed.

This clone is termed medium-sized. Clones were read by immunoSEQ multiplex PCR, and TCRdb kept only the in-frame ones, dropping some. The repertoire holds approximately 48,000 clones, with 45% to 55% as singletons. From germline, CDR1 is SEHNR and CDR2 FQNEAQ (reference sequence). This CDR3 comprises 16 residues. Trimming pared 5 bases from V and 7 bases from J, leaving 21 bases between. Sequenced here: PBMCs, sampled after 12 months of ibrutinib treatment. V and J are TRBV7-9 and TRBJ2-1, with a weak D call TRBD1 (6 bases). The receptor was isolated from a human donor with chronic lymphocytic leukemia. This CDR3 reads CASSQDTQSQGNEQFF. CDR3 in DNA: TGTGCCAGCAGCCAAGATACACAGTCTCAGGGGAATGAGCAGTTCTTC.